A selection of T cell receptor beta chains follows, all from one sample in a study of vaccination effects on CD4 cells after COVID-19. No cognate antigen is known for these TCRs. This table comes from immunoSEQ multiplex PCR, and its TCRdb copy is limited to in-frame clones, with some not included. The sample holds 20,000 to 25,000 clones, approximately 81% seen once. The sequenced sample was CD4+ T cells from PBMCs cultured with HCoV-NL63 spike peptides, obtained before COVID-19 vaccination. The source is a human donor who received a COVID-19 vaccine. The CDR3 runs from the conserved cysteine through the conserved F or W. Each record gives: D gene, V gene, clone size, J gene, CDR3 protein, CDR3 DNA. D genes are given only for firm matches. Clone size is not always given. Where it is, it says once, few, many or a class for expanded clones.

>-|TRBV28|-|TRBJ2-5
CATDPGGDREETQYF
TGTGCCACCGACCCCGGGGGTGACAGGGAAGAGACCCAGTACTTC
>-|TRBV29-1|-|TRBJ1-1
CSVLGTFF
TGCAGCGTATTAGGGACTTTCTTT
>-|TRBV28|-|TRBJ2-4
CASSSITGPGGRLAKNIQYF
TGTGCCAGCAGTTCCATTACAGGGCCCGGGGGGAGGCTAGCCAAAAACATTCAGTACTTC
>-|TRBV19|once|TRBJ2-5
CASSMGQALETQYF
TGTGCCAGTAGTATGGGGCAGGCCCTGGAGACCCAGTACTTC
>-|TRBV5-6|-|TRBJ1-2
CASSLTRLYGYTF
TGTGCCAGCAGCCTCACACGACTCTATGGCTACACCTTC
>-|TRBV27|-|TRBJ2-1
CASSLWGSPSSYNEQFF
TGTGCCAGCAGTTTATGGGGTAGCCCGAGCTCCTACAATGAGCAGTTCTTC
>TRBD2|TRBV30|-|TRBJ2-3
CAWNSGLAGGPGDTQYF
TGTGCCTGGAACTCGGGACTAGCGGGAGGGCCCGGGGATACGCAGTATTTT
>TRBD1|TRBV2|-|TRBJ1-1
CASSGTGGIRTEAFF
TGTGCCAGCAGTGGGACAGGGGGTATAAGGACTGAAGCTTTCTTT
>-|TRBV5-1|-|TRBJ1-1
CASSPRLRNTEAFF
TGCGCCAGCAGCCCCCGACTGAGGAACACTGAAGCTTTCTTT
>TRBD2|TRBV11-3|few|TRBJ2-1
CASSLTGTSGGEDNEQFF
TGTGCCAGCAGCTTGACCGGGACTAGCGGGGGGGAAGACAATGAGCAGTTCTTC
>-|TRBV3-1/TRBV3-2|-|TRBJ1-3
CASSQKGSGNTIYF
TGTGCCAGCAGCCAAAAGGGCTCTGGAAACACCATATATTTT
>TRBD1|TRBV5-1|-|TRBJ2-1
CASSLLGGTGYNEQFF
TGCGCCAGCAGCTTGCTTGGTGGGACAGGGTACAATGAGCAGTTCTTC
>TRBD1|TRBV29-1|once|TRBJ1-1
CSGGTANTEAFF
TGCAGCGGGGGGACAGCGAACACTGAAGCTTTCTTT
>-|TRBV11-2|many|TRBJ1-3
CASSLEPSGNTIYF
TGTGCCAGCAGCTTGGAGCCCTCTGGAAACACCATATATTTT
>-|TRBV7-7|-|TRBJ2-3
CASSLGVGSTDTQYF
TGTGCTAGCAGCTTAGGGGTCGGCTCCACAGATACGCAGTATTTT
>-|TRBV7-2|few|TRBJ2-2
CASSLDSVGELFF
TGTGCCAGCAGCTTAGATTCCGTCGGGGAGCTGTTTTTT
>TRBD2|TRBV5-6|-|TRBJ2-3
CASSILAGGSNTQYF
TGTGCCAGCAGCATACTAGCGGGAGGGTCGAATACGCAGTATTTT
>-|TRBV5-1|once|TRBJ2-1
CASRSTEYNEQFF
TGCGCCAGCAGATCGACAGAGTACAATGAGCAGTTCTTC
>-|TRBV29-1|once|TRBJ1-2
CSVGPRGDYGYTF
TGCAGCGTTGGTCCCCGGGGGGACTATGGCTACACCTTC
>-|TRBV6-5|-|TRBJ1-1
CASTMAWEGVGAFF
TGTGCCAGCACTATGGCTTGGGAGGGGGTCGGAGCTTTCTTT
>-|TRBV4-3|-|TRBJ1-2
CASSQDIRASYGYTF
TGCGCCAGCAGCCAAGATATCCGGGCCTCCTATGGCTACACCTTC
>TRBD2|TRBV7-9|few|TRBJ2-1
CASSLGSSGRALDEQFF
TGTGCCAGCAGCTTAGGGTCTAGCGGGAGGGCCTTGGATGAGCAGTTCTTC
>-|TRBV6-1|-|TRBJ2-3
CASSEGSTDTQYF
TGTGCCAGCAGTGAAGGTAGCACAGATACGCAGTATTTT
>-|TRBV2|-|TRBJ1-5
CASSDRDNQPQHF
TGTGCCAGCAGTGACAGGGACAATCAGCCCCAGCATTTT
>-|TRBV7-9|once|TRBJ2-5
CASSRTGRGETQYF
TGTGCCAGCAGCAGGACAGGGCGGGGGGAGACCCAGTACTTC
>TRBD1|TRBV14|-|TRBJ1-1
CASSATRGSTEAFF
TGTGCCAGCAGCGCAACCAGGGGGTCGACTGAAGCTTTCTTT
>-|TRBV6-5|-|TRBJ2-2
CASMRPTNTGELFF
TGTGCCAGCATGCGCCCTACGAACACCGGGGAGCTGTTTTTT
>-|TRBV3-1/TRBV3-2|-|TRBJ2-2
CASSQDLRRGGSTGELFF
TGTGCCAGCAGCCAAGATCTTAGGCGGGGAGGTAGCACCGGGGAGCTGTTTTTT
>TRBD1|TRBV28|once|TRBJ1-1
CASSLGGQGGTEAFF
TGTGCCAGCAGTTTAGGGGGACAGGGGGGCACTGAAGCTTTCTTT
>-|TRBV30|-|TRBJ2-1
CAWSVIGVQLGQFF
TGTGCCTGGAGTGTAATCGGGGTTCAGCTTGGGCAGTTCTTC
>TRBD2|TRBV9|-|TRBJ2-1
CASSPSPGTSGNEQFF
TGTGCCAGCAGCCCAAGCCCCGGGACTAGCGGCAATGAGCAGTTCTTC
>TRBD1|TRBV5-4|-|TRBJ1-6
CASSLEGQGDSPLHF
TGTGCCAGCAGCTTGGAGGGACAGGGGGATTCACCCCTCCACTTT
>-|TRBV7-8|-|TRBJ2-2
CASSLMGAGELFF
TGTGCCAGCAGCTTAATGGGGGCCGGGGAGCTGTTTTTT
>-|TRBV15|-|TRBJ1-1
CATSIPRRRAGAFF
TGTGCCACCAGCATCCCAAGGCGACGCGCAGGGGCTTTCTTT
>TRBD1|TRBV3-1/TRBV3-2|once|TRBJ1-3
CASSHPTGTASGNTIYF
TGTGCCAGCAGCCATCCAACCGGGACAGCCTCTGGAAACACCATATATTTT
>TRBD2|TRBV5-8|few|TRBJ2-7
CASSLETSGSNYEQYF
TGTGCCAGCAGCTTGGAGACTAGCGGGAGTAACTACGAGCAGTACTTC
>-|TRBV12-3/TRBV12-4|-|TRBJ1-1
CASSPMNTEAFF
TGTGCCAGCAGTCCCATGAACACTGAAGCTTTCTTT
>-|TRBV5-4|-|TRBJ1-2
CASSLPRGVNYGYTF
TGTGCCAGCAGCTTGCCGAGGGGAGTGAACTATGGCTACACCTTC
>-|TRBV3-1/TRBV3-2|-|TRBJ1-3
CASSQGTLSGNTIYF
TGTGCCAGCAGCCAAGGGACTCTTTCTGGAAACACCATATATTTT
>TRBD1|TRBV27|once|TRBJ1-2
CASSFNQGAFGYTF
TGTGCCAGCAGTTTTAATCAGGGGGCTTTTGGCTACACCTTC